This record concerns one T cell receptor beta chain sequence. Antigen: not known. This entry comes from a study of CD8+ T cells in alopecia areata. Overall study results and limits: Any link of baseline CD8+ expansion to response, resting on one nonresponder, remains uncertain.

Treatment: oral pan-JAK inhibitor, 5-10 mg twice daily. Individuals with alopecia areata gave both lesional scalp punch biopsies and peripheral blood for collection. T lymphocytes (CD4+ and CD8+) were sorted from PBMCs. TCR sequencing used cDNA made by reverse transcription of extracted RNA. The protocol was immunoSEQ multiplex PCR, while the TCRdb copy is restricted to in-frame clones and leaves out a portion. The sample carries fewer than 250,000 clones, 40% to 55% recorded once. The receptor comes from a human donor with alopecia areata. The sample was CD4+ T cells sorted from blood, taken at approximately week 36, from a patient treated with tofacitinib.

The CDR3 DNA sequence: TGTGCCAGCAGCTTAGGCCCCGGACAGCAATACGAGCAGTACTTC. Its translation is CASSLGPGQQYEQYF. The chain joins TRBV7-3 to TRBJ2-7; D may be TRBD1 (6 bases). CDR3 length: 15 residues. The ends were cut back, 2 bases at V and 4 bases at J, with 15 bases in the middle. Germline CDR1 SGHTA, CDR2 FQGTGA.